The clone carrying this T cell receptor (beta chain) came up once. The source of the sample is a study of CD8 T cells in Susac syndrome. Random hexamers were used to reverse transcribe the RNA input (about 0.45 to 1 ug). MiXCR, applied by TCRdb to the immunoSEQ multiplex PCR reads, yields one record per CDR3 protein. The sample lists about 250,000 distinct CDR3 sequences, around 95% occurring once. Germline V CDR1 and CDR2: DFQATT, SNEGSKA (reference sequence). V lost 7 bases, J lost 0 bases, and 7 bases lay in between. CDR3 length equals 12 residues. The specimen was CD4+ T cells from PBMCs. The TCR sequence derives from a human donor with multiple sclerosis. The chain combines TRBV20-1 with TRBJ2-1, with D perhaps TRBD2 (6 bases). Here the CDR3 reads CSVGSSYNEQFF. As DNA, the CDR3 is TGCAGTGTCGGGAGCTCCTACAATGAGCAGTTCTTC.